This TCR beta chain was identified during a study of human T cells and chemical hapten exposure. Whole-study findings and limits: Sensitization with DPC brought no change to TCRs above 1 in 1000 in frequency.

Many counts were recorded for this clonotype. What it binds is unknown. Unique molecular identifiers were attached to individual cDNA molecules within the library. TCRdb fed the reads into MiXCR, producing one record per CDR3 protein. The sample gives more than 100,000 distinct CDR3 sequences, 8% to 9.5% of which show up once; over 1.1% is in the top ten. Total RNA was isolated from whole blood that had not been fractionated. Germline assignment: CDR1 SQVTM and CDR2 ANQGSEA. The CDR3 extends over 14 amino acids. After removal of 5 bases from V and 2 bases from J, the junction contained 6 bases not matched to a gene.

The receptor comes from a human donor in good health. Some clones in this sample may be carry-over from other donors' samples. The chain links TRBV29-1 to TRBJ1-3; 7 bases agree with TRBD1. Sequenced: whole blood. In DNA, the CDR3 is TGCAGCGTTAACACAGGGGTGGCTGGAAACACCATATATTTT. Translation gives CSVNTGVAGNTIYF.